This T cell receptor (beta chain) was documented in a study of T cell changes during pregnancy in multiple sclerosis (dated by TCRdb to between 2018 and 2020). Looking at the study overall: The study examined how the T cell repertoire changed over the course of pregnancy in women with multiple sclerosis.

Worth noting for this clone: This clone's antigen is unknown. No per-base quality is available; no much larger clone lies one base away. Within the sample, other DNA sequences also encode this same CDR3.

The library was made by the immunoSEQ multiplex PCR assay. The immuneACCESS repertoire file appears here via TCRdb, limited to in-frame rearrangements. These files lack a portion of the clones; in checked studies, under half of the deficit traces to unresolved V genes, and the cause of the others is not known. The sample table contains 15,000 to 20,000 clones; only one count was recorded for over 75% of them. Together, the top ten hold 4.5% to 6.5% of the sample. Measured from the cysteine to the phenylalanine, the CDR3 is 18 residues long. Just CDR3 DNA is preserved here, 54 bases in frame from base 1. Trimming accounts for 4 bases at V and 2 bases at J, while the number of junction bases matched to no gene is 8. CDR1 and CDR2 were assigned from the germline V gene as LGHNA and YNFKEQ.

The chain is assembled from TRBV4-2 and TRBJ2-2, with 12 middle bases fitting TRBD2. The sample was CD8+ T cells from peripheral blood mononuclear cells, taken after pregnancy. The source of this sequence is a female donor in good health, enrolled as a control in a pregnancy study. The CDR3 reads CASSRPTSGGSNTGELFF. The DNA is TGTGCCAGCAGCCGACCGACTAGCGGGGGATCTAACACCGGGGAGCTGTTTTTT.